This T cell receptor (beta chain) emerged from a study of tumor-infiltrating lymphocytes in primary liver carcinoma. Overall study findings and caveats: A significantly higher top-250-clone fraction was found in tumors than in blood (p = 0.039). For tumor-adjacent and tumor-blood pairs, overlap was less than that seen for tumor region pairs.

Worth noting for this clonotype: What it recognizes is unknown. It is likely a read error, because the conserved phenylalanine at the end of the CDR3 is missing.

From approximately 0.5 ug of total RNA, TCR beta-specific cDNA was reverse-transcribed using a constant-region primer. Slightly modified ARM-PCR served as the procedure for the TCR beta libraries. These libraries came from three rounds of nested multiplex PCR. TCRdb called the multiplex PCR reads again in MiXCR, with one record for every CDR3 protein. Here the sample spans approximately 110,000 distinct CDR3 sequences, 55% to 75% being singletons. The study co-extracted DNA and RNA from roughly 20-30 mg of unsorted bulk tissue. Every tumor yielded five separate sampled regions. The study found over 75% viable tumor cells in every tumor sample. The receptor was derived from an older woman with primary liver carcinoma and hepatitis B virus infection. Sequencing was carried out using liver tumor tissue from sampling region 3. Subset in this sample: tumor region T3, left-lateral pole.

The CDR3 sequence: CASSFRVGSETTGELFS. The CDR3, as DNA: TGTGCCAGCAGTTTCCGAGTTGGTAGCGAGACCACCGGGGAGCTGTTTTCT. The chain has TRBV6-7 and TRBJ2-2; perhaps TRBD2 as D (5 bases). TRBV6-7 is an open reading frame whose function is uncertain. The CDR3 contains 17 residues. The germline V and J ends were trimmed by 4 bases and 4 bases, with 19 bases remaining between them.